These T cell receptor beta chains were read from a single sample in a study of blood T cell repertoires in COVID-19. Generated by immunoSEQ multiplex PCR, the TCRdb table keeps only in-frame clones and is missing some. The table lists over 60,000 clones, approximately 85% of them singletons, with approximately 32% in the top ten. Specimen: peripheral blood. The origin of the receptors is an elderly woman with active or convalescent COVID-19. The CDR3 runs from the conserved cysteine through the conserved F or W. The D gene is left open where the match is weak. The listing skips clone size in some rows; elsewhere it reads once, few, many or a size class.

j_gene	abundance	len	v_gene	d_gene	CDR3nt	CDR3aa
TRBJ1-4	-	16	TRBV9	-	TGTGCCAGCAGCGCCGCTCAGGGGAGTATAGCTGAAAAACTGTTTTTT	CASSAAQGSIAEKLFF
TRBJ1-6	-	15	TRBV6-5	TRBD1	TGTGCCAGCAGTTACTCGACAGGGGGCGCGACACCCCTCCACTTT	CASSYSTGGATPLHF
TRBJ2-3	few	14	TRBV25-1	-	TGTGCCAGCAGTGAATTCTTCGGTACGGATACGCAGTATTTT	CASSEFFGTDTQYF
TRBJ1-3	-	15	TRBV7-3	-	TGTGCCAGCAGCTTAGGAGGAGGGGCTGGAAACACCATATATTTT	CASSLGGGAGNTIYF
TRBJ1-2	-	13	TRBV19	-	TGTGCCAGTAGTATGGCTCAGAACTATGGCTACACCTTC	CASSMAQNYGYTF
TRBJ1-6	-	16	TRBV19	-	TGTGCCAGTAGCGACTTGGCAGCCTCCTATAATTCACCCCTCCACTTT	CASSDLAASYNSPLHF
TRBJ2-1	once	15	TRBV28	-	TGTGCCAGCAGTTTCGGCGGAAACGTCTACAATGAGCAGTTCTTC	CASSFGGNVYNEQFF
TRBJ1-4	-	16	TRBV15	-	TGTGCCACCAGCAGAGATCCCGTCGCGAGGCATGAAAAACTGTTTTTT	CATSRDPVARHEKLFF
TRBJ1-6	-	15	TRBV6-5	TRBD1	TGTGCCAGCAGCCCCAGGACAGGGGCGAATTCACCCCTCCACTTT	CASSPRTGANSPLHF
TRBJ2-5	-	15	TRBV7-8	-	TGTGCCAGCAGTATTGAGCGGGCCCGGGCTGAGACCCAGTACTTC	CASSIERARAETQYF
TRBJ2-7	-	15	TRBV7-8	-	TGTGCCAGCAGCTTAGCGGGGGGGCCCTCCTACGAGCAGTACTTC	CASSLAGGPSYEQYF
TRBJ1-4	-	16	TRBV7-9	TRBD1	TGTGCCAGCAGCTTTCGTACAGGGGGGTCTAATGAAAAACTGTTTTTT	CASSFRTGGSNEKLFF
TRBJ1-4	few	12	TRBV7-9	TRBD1	TGTGCCAGCAGCCCGACAGGGAGGAAACTGTTTTTT	CASSPTGRKLFF
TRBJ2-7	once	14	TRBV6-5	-	TGTGCCAGCAGCACCACAGGGTCCCTCTACGAGCAGTACTTC	CASSTTGSLYEQYF
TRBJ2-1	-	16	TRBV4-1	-	TGCGCCAGCAGCCAAGTATCGGCGGAACGTAACAATGAGCAGTTCTTC	CASSQVSAERNNEQFF
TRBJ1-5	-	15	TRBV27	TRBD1	TGTGCCAGCAGTTATCAGGGGGAGACTAATCAGCCCCAGCATTTT	CASSYQGETNQPQHF
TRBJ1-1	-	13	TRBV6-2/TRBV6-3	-	TGTGCCAGCAGTTACTCGGGCATTCCTGAAGCTTTCTTT	CASSYSGIPEAFF
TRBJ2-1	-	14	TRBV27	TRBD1	TGTGCCAGCAGACTTGGACAGGGGGCCTATGAGCAGTTCTTC	CASRLGQGAYEQFF
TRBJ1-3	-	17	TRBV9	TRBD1	TGTGCCAGCAGCGTAGGAATTACAGGGGGTAATGGAAACACCATATATTTT	CASSVGITGGNGNTIYF
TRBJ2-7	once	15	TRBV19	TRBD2	TGTGCCAGTAGTGCGGGGGGTCTGTCCCCCTACGAGCAGTACTTC	CASSAGGLSPYEQYF
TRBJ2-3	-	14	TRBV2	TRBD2	TGTGCCGTCCCGGGCGGGGGGGGTAAAGATACGCAGTATTTT	CAVPGGGGKDTQYF
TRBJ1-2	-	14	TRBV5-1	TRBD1	TGCGCCAGCAGCTTGGTACAGGGGGGGTATGGCTACACCTTC	CASSLVQGGYGYTF
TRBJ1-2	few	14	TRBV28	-	TGTGCCAGCAGACGAGATTGGACCAGCGGGGGCTACACCTTC	CASRRDWTSGGYTF
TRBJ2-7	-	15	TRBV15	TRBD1	TGTGCCACCAGCAGAGAGGGGACAGGGAACTACGAGCAGTACTTC	CATSREGTGNYEQYF
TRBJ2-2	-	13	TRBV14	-	TGTGCCAGCAGCCAAGAACGAGTCGGGGAGCTGTTTTTT	CASSQERVGELFF
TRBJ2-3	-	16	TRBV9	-	TGTGCCAGCAGCGTAGGGGGCAGGGAGGTCCCAGATACGCAGTATTTT	CASSVGGREVPDTQYF
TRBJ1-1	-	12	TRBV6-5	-	TGTGCCAGTCAGGGATGGTACACTGAAGCTTTCTTT	CASQGWYTEAFF
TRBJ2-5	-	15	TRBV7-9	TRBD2	TGTGCCAGCAGCCAGTGGATTGGGGAGGGAGAGACCCAGTACTTC	CASSQWIGEGETQYF
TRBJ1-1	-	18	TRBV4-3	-	TGCGCCAGCAGCCAAGATAAGGGGCCCCCAGGGTGGGTCACTGAAGCTTTCTTT	CASSQDKGPPGWVTEAFF
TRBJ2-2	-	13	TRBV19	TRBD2	TGTGCCACCAGCGGGGGAGGCACCGGGGAGCTGTTTTTT	CATSGGGTGELFF
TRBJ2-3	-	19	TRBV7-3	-	TGTGCCAGCAGCTTAAAGGGGGTGGCGGGGGTGAGGAACACAGATACGCAGTATTTT	CASSLKGVAGVRNTDTQYF
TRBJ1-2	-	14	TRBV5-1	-	TGCGCCAGCAGCTTGGAGGTGACTCCGTATGGCTACACCTTC	CASSLEVTPYGYTF
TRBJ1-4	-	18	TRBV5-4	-	TGTGCCAGCAGCTTGTACGGGGAGTATCCGGCGAGTCGTGAAAAACTGTTTTTT	CASSLYGEYPASREKLFF
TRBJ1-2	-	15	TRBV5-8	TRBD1	TGTGCCAGCAGCCGGAAGGACGGGACAGTCTATGGCTACACCTTC	CASSRKDGTVYGYTF
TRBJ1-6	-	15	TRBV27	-	TGTGCCAGCAGTCAACAGGGCCATTTTAATTCACCCCTCCACTTT	CASSQQGHFNSPLHF
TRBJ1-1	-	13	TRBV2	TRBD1	TGTGCCAGCAGTGATGGACAGGGCCGGGTAGCTTTCTTT	CASSDGQGRVAFF
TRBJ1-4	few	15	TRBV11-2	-	TGTGCCAGCAGGCCAACCGGGGGTGGGGATGAAAAACTGTTTTTT	CASRPTGGGDEKLFF
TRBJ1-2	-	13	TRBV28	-	TGTGCCAGCAGTTTAGGGCAGGTTGGTGCCTACACCTTC	CASSLGQVGAYTF
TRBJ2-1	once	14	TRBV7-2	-	TGTGCCAGCAGCTTAGCGAGAACAGTCAATGAGCAGTTCTTC	CASSLARTVNEQFF
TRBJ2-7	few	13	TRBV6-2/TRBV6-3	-	TGTGCCAGCAGTCGACAGACTAGCTACGAGCAGTACTTC	CASSRQTSYEQYF
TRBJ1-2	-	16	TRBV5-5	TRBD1	TGTGCCAGCAGCTCGGGGGACAGGGGACATGACTATGGCTACACCTTC	CASSSGDRGHDYGYTF
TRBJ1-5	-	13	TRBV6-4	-	TGTGCCAGCAGTCCGACGGCGAGGCAGCCCCAGCATTTT	CASSPTARQPQHF
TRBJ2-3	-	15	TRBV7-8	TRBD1	TGTGCCAGCAGCCTAGACAGGGTTCGCACAGATACGCAGTATTTT	CASSLDRVRTDTQYF
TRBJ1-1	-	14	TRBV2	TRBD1	TGTGCCAGCGGCCCGGGACAGGGGGTACCTGAAGCTTTCTTT	CASGPGQGVPEAFF
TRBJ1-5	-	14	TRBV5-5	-	TGTGCCAGCAGCTACTATCGTAGCAATCAGCCCCAGCATTTT	CASSYYRSNQPQHF
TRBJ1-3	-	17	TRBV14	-	TGTGCCAGCAGCCAGGATCGACAGTCTCACTCTGGAAACACCATATATTTT	CASSQDRQSHSGNTIYF
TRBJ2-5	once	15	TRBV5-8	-	TGTGCCAGCAGCTTCGGCAGGGGCAATGGGGAGACCCAGTACTTC	CASSFGRGNGETQYF
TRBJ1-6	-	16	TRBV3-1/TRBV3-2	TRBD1	TGTGCCAGCAGCCAAGATCTTGACAGGGCTTGGTCACCCCTCCACTTT	CASSQDLDRAWSPLHF
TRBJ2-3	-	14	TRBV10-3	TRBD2	TGTGCCATAGGGACTAGCGGGGCCACAGATACGCAGTATTTT	CAIGTSGATDTQYF
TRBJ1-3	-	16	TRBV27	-	TGTGCCAGCAGCCTCGACAGGCCGGGCTCTGGAAACACCATATATTTT	CASSLDRPGSGNTIYF
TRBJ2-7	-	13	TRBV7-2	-	TGTGCCAGCAGCTCGGGACTTCTATACGAGCAGTACTTC	CASSSGLLYEQYF
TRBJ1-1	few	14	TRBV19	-	TGTGCCAGTAGTATCAAGGACAAGAACACTGAAGCTTTCTTT	CASSIKDKNTEAFF
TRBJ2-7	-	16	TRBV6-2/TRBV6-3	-	TGTGCCAGCAGTTACTCGCGGCGGGTTACAGCCTACGAGCAGTACTTC	CASSYSRRVTAYEQYF
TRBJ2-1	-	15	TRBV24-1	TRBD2	TGTGCCACCAGTGGGTCTAGCGGGGGGGTTGCTGAGCAGTTCTTC	CATSGSSGGVAEQFF
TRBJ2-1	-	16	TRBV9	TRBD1	TGTGCCAGCAGCGAGTACCCTCGACAGGGGGTGGGTGAGCAGTTCTTC	CASSEYPRQGVGEQFF